The clone carrying this T cell receptor beta chain was counted once. Antigen specificity is unknown. The V segment lost 7 bases and the J segment 6 bases; nucleotides outside the gene matches: 6. The germline gives CDR1 SEHNR, CDR2 FQNEAQ (reference sequence). There are 14 residues in the CDR3. The protocol was immunoSEQ multiplex PCR, while the TCRdb copy is restricted to in-frame clones and leaves out a portion. The sample lists more than 95,000 clones; 80% to 90% were seen once. The record originates from a study of T cell responses to AZD1222 COVID-19 vaccine. Study-wide results and limits: The sample set comprised mostly white British donors with more females, and clonal diversity was possibly underestimated. Researchers report vaccine-associated CD4 TCRs spanning spike, with dominance at 160-218 and 743-854. Without day 14 samples, only post-peak T cell repertoires were studied.

V gene TRBV7-9 combines with J gene TRBJ1-5; 10 positions match TRBD1. This material consisted of peripheral blood, taken on day 0 of AZD1222 vaccination. This sequence originates from an adult in good health. CDR3 protein: CASNGQGDGQPQHF. The CDR3 region has the DNA TGTGCCAGCAATGGACAGGGGGACGGTCAGCCCCAGCATTTT.